The rows below give T cell receptor beta chains drawn from one sample of a study of cytomegalovirus exposure and HLA in healthy donors. Measured with immunoSEQ multiplex PCR; TCRdb has only the in-frame clones, and not every one. Its table lists about 200,000 clones. Sequencing was carried out using PBMCs. The receptors originated from a girl aged 2 to 9 in good health and CMV-seropositive. Each CDR3 is given with its conserved first and last residue. Each record gives: CDR3 protein, CDR3 DNA, D gene, J gene, V gene. The D gene is left open where the match is weak.

CDR3aa: CADRGAGNTIYF
CDR3nt: TGTGCCGACAGGGGGGCTGGAAACACCATATATTTT
d_gene: TRBD1
j_gene: TRBJ1-3
v_gene: TRBV28

CDR3aa: CASSASTNGLFGELFF
CDR3nt: TGTGCCAGCAGTGCCTCCACCAATGGACTATTCGGGGAGCTGTTTTTT
d_gene: NA
j_gene: TRBJ2-2
v_gene: TRBV6-1

CDR3aa: CAISEVGEGTDTQYF
CDR3nt: TGTGCCATCAGTGAAGTAGGGGAGGGTACAGATACGCAGTATTTT
d_gene: TRBD2
j_gene: TRBJ2-3
v_gene: TRBV10-3

CDR3aa: CASSLVGGTGNYNEQFF
CDR3nt: TGTGCCAGCAGCTTAGTTGGGGGGACAGGGAATTACAATGAGCAGTTCTTC
d_gene: TRBD1
j_gene: TRBJ2-1
v_gene: TRBV7-9

CDR3aa: CASRTQEEQFF
CDR3nt: TGTGCCAGCAGAACACAAGAAGAGCAGTTCTTC
d_gene: NA
j_gene: TRBJ2-1
v_gene: TRBV6-1

CDR3aa: CASSEEGVKITFYNSPLHF
CDR3nt: TGTGCCAGCAGTGAAGAGGGGGTGAAAATAACTTTCTATAATTCACCCCTCCACTTT
d_gene: NA
j_gene: TRBJ1-6
v_gene: TRBV6-1

CDR3aa: CASSATSGNAVPGELFF
CDR3nt: TGTGCCAGCAGCGCGACTAGCGGGAACGCGGTTCCCGGGGAGCTGTTTTTT
d_gene: TRBD2
j_gene: TRBJ2-2
v_gene: TRBV7-6

CDR3aa: CASSFKIRGLTGELFF
CDR3nt: TGTGCCAGCAGCTTTAAGATCAGGGGGCTTACCGGGGAGCTGTTTTTT
d_gene: TRBD1
j_gene: TRBJ2-2
v_gene: TRBV11-2

CDR3aa: CASSLRGSGANVLTF
CDR3nt: TGTGCCAGCAGCCTGCGGGGATCTGGGGCCAACGTCCTGACTTTC
d_gene: NA
j_gene: TRBJ2-6
v_gene: TRBV7-9

CDR3aa: CASSVTGTGYNEQFF
CDR3nt: TGTGCCAGCAGCGTAACTGGGACAGGCTACAATGAGCAGTTCTTC
d_gene: TRBD1
j_gene: TRBJ2-1
v_gene: TRBV9

CDR3aa: CASRPRGLAGNIQYF
CDR3nt: TGTGCCAGCAGGCCAAGGGGACTAGCGGGAAACATTCAGTACTTC
d_gene: TRBD2
j_gene: TRBJ2-4
v_gene: TRBV28

CDR3aa: CASGLGDRDLYGYTF
CDR3nt: TGTGCTAGTGGTTTGGGGGACAGGGATCTCTATGGCTACACCTTC
d_gene: TRBD1
j_gene: TRBJ1-2
v_gene: TRBV12-5

CDR3aa: CASSLTSGSVRAKNIQYF
CDR3nt: TGTGCCAGCAGCTTGACTAGCGGGAGTGTCAGAGCCAAAAACATTCAGTACTTC
d_gene: TRBD2
j_gene: TRBJ2-4
v_gene: TRBV7-9

CDR3aa: CAFSSDLGETQYF
CDR3nt: TGTGCCTTTTCTAGCGACTTAGGAGAGACCCAGTACTTC
d_gene: NA
j_gene: TRBJ2-5
v_gene: TRBV10-3

CDR3aa: CAGSYQAPGNTIYF
CDR3nt: TGTGCCGGCAGTTACCAGGCGCCTGGAAACACCATATATTTT
d_gene: NA
j_gene: TRBJ1-3
v_gene: TRBV6-5

CDR3aa: CSAMTGTSYEQYF
CDR3nt: TGCAGCGCCATGACAGGGACCTCTTACGAGCAGTACTTC
d_gene: TRBD1
j_gene: TRBJ2-7
v_gene: TRBV29-1

CDR3aa: CASSFRTREQYF
CDR3nt: TGTGCCAGCAGTTTTAGGACTCGCGAGCAGTACTTC
d_gene: NA
j_gene: TRBJ2-7
v_gene: TRBV28

CDR3aa: CASSLDRDPTEAFF
CDR3nt: TGTGCCAGCAGCTTAGACAGGGATCCCACTGAAGCTTTCTTT
d_gene: NA
j_gene: TRBJ1-1
v_gene: TRBV11-2

CDR3aa: CASSSNTRANVLTF
CDR3nt: TGTGCCAGCAGCTCAAATACTAGGGCCAACGTCCTGACTTTC
d_gene: NA
j_gene: TRBJ2-6
v_gene: TRBV7-9

CDR3aa: CASSLYMVAGTSTDTQYF
CDR3nt: TGTGCCAGCAGTTTATATATGGTAGCGGGAACTAGCACAGATACGCAGTATTTT
d_gene: TRBD2
j_gene: TRBJ2-3
v_gene: TRBV28

CDR3aa: CASSLEGGVPGELFF
CDR3nt: TGTGCCAGCAGTTTAGAAGGGGGAGTCCCCGGGGAGCTGTTTTTT
d_gene: NA
j_gene: TRBJ2-2
v_gene: TRBV27

CDR3aa: CASSIDQGPEAFF
CDR3nt: TGTGCCAGTAGTATAGATCAGGGCCCAGAAGCTTTCTTT
d_gene: NA
j_gene: TRBJ1-1
v_gene: TRBV19

CDR3aa: CASSTTLAPEQYF
CDR3nt: TGTGCCAGTAGTACCACCCTAGCCCCAGAGCAGTACTTC
d_gene: NA
j_gene: TRBJ2-7
v_gene: TRBV19

CDR3aa: CASSYVGHNTGELFF
CDR3nt: TGTGCCAGCAGTTACGTGGGGCATAACACCGGGGAGCTGTTTTTT
d_gene: NA
j_gene: TRBJ2-2
v_gene: TRBV27

CDR3aa: CASSEESGGYQPQHF
CDR3nt: TGTGCCAGCAGTGAAGAGTCTGGAGGATATCAGCCCCAGCATTTT
d_gene: NA
j_gene: TRBJ1-5
v_gene: TRBV2

CDR3aa: CASSPPGLYNEQFF
CDR3nt: TGTGCCAGCAGCCCCCCCGGACTCTACAATGAGCAGTTCTTC
d_gene: NA
j_gene: TRBJ2-1
v_gene: TRBV7-2

CDR3aa: CASLPTHRGNYEQYF
CDR3nt: TGTGCCAGCCTCCCCACCCACCGGGGGAACTACGAGCAGTACTTC
d_gene: NA
j_gene: TRBJ2-7
v_gene: TRBV28

CDR3aa: CASSFAAATTDTQYF
CDR3nt: TGTGCCAGCAGCTTCGCGGCAGCCACCACAGATACGCAGTATTTT
d_gene: NA
j_gene: TRBJ2-3
v_gene: TRBV7-9

CDR3aa: CASRSDRLESYEQYF
CDR3nt: TGTGCCAGCCGGTCCGACAGGCTAGAATCCTACGAGCAGTACTTC
d_gene: NA
j_gene: TRBJ2-7
v_gene: TRBV27

CDR3aa: CASGDSRKYYGYTF
CDR3nt: TGTGCCAGCGGGGACAGCCGGAAATACTATGGCTACACCTTC
d_gene: TRBD1
j_gene: TRBJ1-2
v_gene: TRBV28

CDR3aa: CASSFGRGNSGNTIYF
CDR3nt: TGTGCCAGCAGCTTCGGGAGGGGCAACTCTGGAAACACCATATATTTT
d_gene: NA
j_gene: TRBJ1-3
v_gene: TRBV5-4

CDR3aa: CASREGLAQYEQYF
CDR3nt: TGTGCCAGCAGGGAGGGACTAGCTCAGTACGAGCAGTACTTC
d_gene: TRBD2
j_gene: TRBJ2-7
v_gene: TRBV6-1

CDR3aa: CASSPTRAANEKLFF
CDR3nt: TGTGCCAGCAGTCCGACGAGGGCGGCTAATGAAAAACTGTTTTTT
d_gene: NA
j_gene: TRBJ1-4
v_gene: TRBV6-4

CDR3aa: CSARAPNEQFF
CDR3nt: TGCAGTGCTAGAGCTCCCAATGAGCAGTTCTTC
d_gene: NA
j_gene: TRBJ2-1
v_gene: TRBV20-1

CDR3aa: CASSLQTPNTGELFF
CDR3nt: TGTGCCAGCAGCTTACAAACTCCTAACACCGGGGAGCTGTTTTTT
d_gene: NA
j_gene: TRBJ2-2
v_gene: TRBV7-2

CDR3aa: CASRDTLTGELFF
CDR3nt: TGTGCCAGTAGGGACACCCTAACCGGGGAGCTGTTTTTT
d_gene: NA
j_gene: TRBJ2-2
v_gene: TRBV19

CDR3aa: CASSVGQLYPYNEQFF
CDR3nt: TGTGCCAGCAGCGTAGGACAGTTATACCCATACAATGAGCAGTTCTTC
d_gene: NA
j_gene: TRBJ2-1
v_gene: TRBV9

CDR3aa: CASSPPGGEQFF
CDR3nt: TGTGCCAGCAGTCCCCCAGGGGGCGAGCAGTTCTTC
d_gene: TRBD1
j_gene: TRBJ2-1
v_gene: TRBV6-6